The 18 T cell receptor beta chains listed next were all sequenced from one sample in a study of cytomegalovirus exposure and HLA in healthy donors. PCR amplification relied on 60 Vbeta primers (plus 13 Jbeta primers). The data were produced by immunoSEQ multiplex PCR, yet TCRdb's version contains in-frame clones alone and is incomplete. The sample holds approximately 71,000 clones, around 72% seen once. The sequencing sample was made of PBMCs. These receptors originate from a woman between 40 and 55 years old in good health and CMV-seropositive.

The CDR3 sequence: CASSQNQETQYF. The CDR3 DNA is TGCGCCAGCAGCCAAAACCAAGAGACCCAGTACTTC. The rearrangement uses TRBV5-1 and TRBJ2-5; D is unresolved. V lost 4 bases and J lost 0, with 4 bases in between. Germline CDR1 reads SGHRS; CDR2 reads YFSETQ. This CDR3 has 12 amino acids.

The rearrangement uses TRBV19 and TRBJ2-7; 7 bases line up with TRBD1. There are 15 residues in the CDR3. V was pared by 5 bases and J by 4 bases, with 11 bases of the junction left unmatched. Germline CDR1 reads LNHDA; CDR2 reads SQIVND (reference sequence). CDR3 nucleotide sequence: TGTGCCAGTAGTCCTATAGACAGGGCCGGGTACGAGCAGTACTTC. This sequence encodes CASSPIDRAGYEQYF.

The chain has TRBV4-2 and TRBJ2-7; tentative D call: TRBD1 (7 bases). CDR3 size: 17 residues. Trimming took off 3 bases at V and 1 base at J, with 19 bases between the two ends. Germline values: CDR1 LGHNA, CDR2 YNFKEQ. This chain's CDR3 is CASSHIQLPGGSYEQYF. Here the CDR3 DNA reads TGTGCCAGCAGCCATATACAACTACCAGGGGGGTCCTACGAGCAGTACTTC.

This chain joins TRBV6-5 and TRBJ1-4; 7 bases fit TRBD1. The CDR3 loop spans 15 amino acids. CDR1 and CDR2 (germline): MNHEY, SVGAGI. V trimming: 6 bases; J trimming: 5 bases; junction bases outside the gene matches: 9. The CDR3 is CASRGLTGRNEKLFF. The CDR3 bases are TGTGCCAGCAGGGGATTGACAGGGAGAAATGAAAAACTGTTTTTT.

V and J are TRBV9 and TRBJ2-7; D possibly corresponds to TRBD2 (6 bases). Trimming cost V 4 bases and J 3 bases, with 11 bases left between them. Germline V gene sequence: CDR1 SGDLS, CDR2 YYNGEE. This CDR3 is built from 13 residues. CDR3 loop: CASSPGGLYEQYF. CDR3 nucleotide sequence: TGTGCCAGCAGCCCTGGGGGACTCTACGAGCAGTACTTC.

The rearrangement links TRBV6-5 to TRBJ1-2; 9 nucleotides line up with TRBD1. The CDR3 length is 13 residues. Germline V lookup: CDR1 MNHEY, CDR2 SVGAGI. V lost 4 bases and J lost 7; bases outside the gene matches: 4. Here the CDR3 DNA reads TGTGCCAGCAGTTCCGGGACAGGGCCTGGCTACACCTTC. Translated, it gives CASSSGTGPGYTF.

The rearrangement joins TRBV6-6 to TRBJ1-2; D uncertain. The CDR3 totals 15 residues. Deletions cut 2 bases from V and 0 bases from J, with 10 bases between. The germline gives CDR1 MNHNY, CDR2 SVGAGI (reference sequence). The CDR3 sequence is CASSYQAQANYGYTF. CDR3 nucleotide sequence: TGTGCCAGCAGTTACCAGGCCCAAGCTAACTATGGCTACACCTTC.

The genes are TRBV7-9 and TRBJ2-7; a possible D gene is TRBD1 (6 bases). Trimming pared 1 base from V and 5 bases from J, leaving 12 bases between. There are 14 residues in the CDR3. Germline V gives CDR1 SEHNR, CDR2 FQNEAQ (reference sequence). In DNA, the CDR3 is TGTGCCAGCAGCTTAGGTAGGGGGAGCAACGAGCAGTACTTC. Translation gives CASSLGRGSNEQYF.

The chain is built from TRBV13 and TRBJ1-1; no clear D gene. Trimming pared 5 bases from V and 3 bases from J, leaving 10 bases between. Germline V gene sequence: CDR1 PRHDT, CDR2 FYEKMQ (reference sequence). CDR3 size: 13 residues. The CDR3 protein is CASSPAADTEAFF. The CDR3 nucleotides are TGTGCCAGCAGCCCTGCGGCGGACACTGAAGCTTTCTTT.

The rearrangement links TRBV5-6 to TRBJ1-2; D may be TRBD1 (5 bases). Germline lookup yields CDR1 SGHDT and CDR2 YYEEEE. This CDR3 has 12 amino acids. V lost 2 bases and J 5 bases, leaving 7 bases between the germline ends. CDR3 DNA: TGTGCCAGCAGCTTCAGGGCGTATGGCTACACCTTC. Its translation is CASSFRAYGYTF.

The chain carries TRBV29-1 and TRBJ1-1; the D is unclear. Germline V gene lookup returns CDR1 SQVTM and CDR2 ANQGSEA. The CDR3 has 11 amino acids. Deletions cut 1 base from V and 3 bases from J, with 3 bases between. The CDR3 DNA reads TGCAGCGTTGAAGGCGACACTGAAGCTTTCTTT. This codes for CSVEGDTEAFF.

In its sample, this clone was seen once. This chain links TRBV5-6 with TRBJ1-1, with 7 bases matching TRBD1. Germline CDR1 and CDR2: SGHDT and YYEEEE. Trimming cost V 1 base and J 2 bases; bases outside gene matches: 8. The length of the CDR3 is 16 residues. For the CDR3, the DNA is TGTGCCAGCAGCTTGATGACAGGGAACTATAACACTGAAGCTTTCTTT. As protein: CASSLMTGNYNTEAFF.

V usage is TRBV21-1 and J usage is TRBJ2-4; TRBD1 reflects the table's D call only, with no check against the DNA. TRBV21-1 is a pseudogene. CDR3 length: 16 amino acids. CDR3 region: CASSKGPGDSKNIQYF. The CDR3 DNA follows: TGTGCCAGCAGTAAAGGGCCAGGGGATTCCAAAAACATTCAGTACTTC.

This clone appeared a few times. V and J are TRBV19 and TRBJ2-6, with TRBD2 matching over 8 bases. V shed 3 bases and J 3 bases; nucleotides not matched to a gene: 10. Germline loops: CDR1 LNHDA, CDR2 SQIVND (reference sequence). The CDR3 length is 18 residues. CDR3 residues: CASSILAGIQYGANVLTF. In DNA form, the CDR3 reads TGTGCCAGTAGTATCCTAGCGGGCATACAGTATGGGGCCAACGTCCTGACTTTC.

V is TRBV6-6 and J is TRBJ2-1; possibly TRBD2 for D (5 bases). The CDR3 consists of 12 residues. Deletions cut 2 bases from V and 8 bases from J, with 7 bases between. Germline values: CDR1 MNHNY, CDR2 SVGAGI (reference sequence). CDR3: CASSYIGDEQFF. CDR3 bases: TGTGCCAGCAGTTACATCGGGGATGAGCAGTTCTTC.

The chain couples TRBV27 to TRBJ1-2; D unresolved. The CDR3 runs to 16 residues. Trimming shortened V by 6 bases and J by 1 base, and 18 bases separated the two germline ends. Germline assignment: CDR1 MNHEY and CDR2 SMNVEV (reference sequence). Here the CDR3 DNA reads TGTGCCAGCAGATTCTCGGGAGGGATTAGTAACTATGGCTACACCTTC. Amino acids: CASRFSGGISNYGYTF.

This clone is labeled medium-sized. J is TRBJ1-1 and V is TRBV5-4; the D is unclear. Trimming took 0 bases from V and 1 from J, leaving 7 bases between them. The CDR3 has 14 amino acids. Germline V gives CDR1 SGHNT, CDR2 YYREEE (reference sequence). CDR3 nucleotides: TGTGCCAGCAGCTTGGACCTAGCGAACACTGAAGCTTTCTTT. It encodes CASSLDLANTEAFF.

Only one count was recorded for this clone. The genes are TRBV18 and TRBJ2-7, with D perhaps matching TRBD1 (6 bases). V gave up 2 bases and J gave up 5 bases, with 13 bases separating them. Germline-derived CDR1 and CDR2 are KGHSH and LQKENI. CDR3 size: 14 residues. CDR3 protein: CASSPTGRDNEQYF. CDR3 in DNA: TGTGCCAGCTCACCAACAGGGCGAGATAACGAGCAGTACTTC.